This T cell receptor beta chain originates from a study of cytomegalovirus exposure and HLA in healthy donors. The PCR employed 60 Vbeta primers together with 13 Jbeta primers. Sequencing used immunoSEQ multiplex PCR; TCRdb keeps in-frame clones, though not all of them. The sample totals 150,000 or so clones. Germline lookup yields CDR1 KGHSH and CDR2 LQKENI. Trimming took 0 bases from V and 1 from J, leaving 3 bases between them. This CDR3 comprises 13 residues. This cohort consisted of healthy bone marrow donors. This chain uses TRBV18 with TRBJ1-1; D remains unclear. This TCR derives from a man between 25 and 39 years old in good health and CMV-seronegative. The sequencing input was PBMCs. The CDR3 is CASSPPANTEAFF. The CDR3 nucleotides read TGTGCCAGCTCACCACCGGCGAACACTGAAGCTTTCTTT.